Listed here is a single T cell receptor beta chain. The antigen is undetermined. This entry comes from a study of OX40 agonist ivuxolimab in advanced cancers. Study as a whole: The diagnoses of dose-escalation patients were hepatocellular carcinoma, melanoma, renal cell or head and neck cancer. General observations from the study: Some of the lowest clonal expansion was seen in partial responders at 0.1-3.0 mg/kg. At 0.1 to 3.0 mg/kg and by week 6, clonal expansion occurred in CD4+ and CD8+ blood T cells.

Blood draws occurred at baseline, cycle 4 day 1, and cycle 7 day 1. Using immunoSEQ multiplex PCR, the repertoire was profiled, and TCRdb retains in-frame clones only, with some absent. The sample lists tens of thousands of clones; around 90% were seen once. The source material was CD4+ or CD8+ T cells sorted from blood, sampled in a trial of the OX40 agonist ivuxolimab. This sequence was found in an adult with an advanced solid tumor such as melanoma, head and neck, liver or kidney cancer.

The CDR3 sequence is CASNQDNKGEQYV. The CDR3 region has the DNA TGTGCCAGCAATCAGGACAACAAGGGCGAGCAGTACGTC. This sequence joins TRBV6-1 and TRBJ2-7; tentatively, D is TRBD1 (5 bases). CDR1 is MNHNS, CDR2 SASEGT, per germline. The CDR3 spans 13 residues. V lost 7 bases to trimming and J lost 6 bases, with 16 bases between them.